These T cell receptor beta chains were read from a single sample in a study of identical twins. MiXCR, run by TCRdb on the 5' RACE reads, gives a single entry per CDR3 protein. The sample yields fewer than 550,000 distinct CDR3 sequences, roughly an eighth seen once. The same sample was also studied in work on yellow fever vaccine responses in identical twins.

The material sequenced was CD4+ T cells sorted from blood. These receptors all stem from a young woman in good health. Each CDR3 is given with its conserved first and last residue. Fields, in order: CDR3 protein, J gene, D gene, V gene. A D gene is named only where the DNA matches it firmly.

CDR3aa: CASSPKAGGIVAGELFF
j_gene: TRBJ2-2
d_gene: TRBD2
v_gene: TRBV7-2

CDR3aa: CASSVGAGRILETQYF
j_gene: TRBJ2-5
d_gene: TRBD2
v_gene: TRBV9

CDR3aa: CASSPPRRGGQVNTEAFF
j_gene: TRBJ1-1
d_gene: -
v_gene: TRBV7-8

CDR3aa: CASQGLNQPQHF
j_gene: TRBJ1-5
d_gene: -
v_gene: TRBV5-8

CDR3aa: CASSKGGQQFF
j_gene: TRBJ2-1
d_gene: -
v_gene: TRBV12-3/TRBV12-4

CDR3aa: CASSVEGTGGQPQHF
j_gene: TRBJ1-5
d_gene: TRBD1
v_gene: TRBV9

CDR3aa: CASSLGPSGGDTQYF
j_gene: TRBJ2-3
d_gene: -
v_gene: TRBV11-2

CDR3aa: CASSLGTGTTTYEQYF
j_gene: TRBJ2-7
d_gene: TRBD2
v_gene: TRBV5-4

CDR3aa: CAAGTSGVTDTQYF
j_gene: TRBJ2-3
d_gene: TRBD2
v_gene: TRBV7-2

CDR3aa: CASSYGPLSTLDEQFF
j_gene: TRBJ2-1
d_gene: -
v_gene: TRBV6-2/TRBV6-3

CDR3aa: CATSDPTDNQPQHF
j_gene: TRBJ1-5
d_gene: -
v_gene: TRBV24-1

CDR3aa: CAISEEAYRTDTQYF
j_gene: TRBJ2-3
d_gene: -
v_gene: TRBV10-3

CDR3aa: CASSLGGDSVEAFF
j_gene: TRBJ1-1
d_gene: -
v_gene: TRBV12-3/TRBV12-4

CDR3aa: CAISEIAVTYEQYF
j_gene: TRBJ2-7
d_gene: -
v_gene: TRBV10-3

CDR3aa: CSVDRGYNEQFF
j_gene: TRBJ2-1
d_gene: -
v_gene: TRBV29-1

CDR3aa: CASSGPMTGANTEAFF
j_gene: TRBJ1-1
d_gene: TRBD1
v_gene: TRBV2

CDR3aa: CASISTGAYNSPLHF
j_gene: TRBJ1-6
d_gene: TRBD1
v_gene: TRBV28

CDR3aa: CSATRTSGAGETQYF
j_gene: TRBJ2-5
d_gene: TRBD2
v_gene: TRBV20-1

CDR3aa: CASSVERQYYEQYF
j_gene: TRBJ2-7
d_gene: -
v_gene: TRBV2

CDR3aa: CASRRTGISYEQYF
j_gene: TRBJ2-7
d_gene: TRBD1
v_gene: TRBV3-1

CDR3aa: CASSPGTGWYYGYTF
j_gene: TRBJ1-2
d_gene: TRBD1
v_gene: TRBV5-1

CDR3aa: CASRSYEQYF
j_gene: TRBJ2-7
d_gene: -
v_gene: TRBV27

CDR3aa: CASSQGRYNEQFF
j_gene: TRBJ2-1
d_gene: -
v_gene: TRBV14

CDR3aa: CASSTKNPYEQYF
j_gene: TRBJ2-7
d_gene: -
v_gene: TRBV21-1

CDR3aa: CATSRFTGVTSGTGELFF
j_gene: TRBJ2-2
d_gene: -
v_gene: TRBV15

CDR3aa: CASSSGTGDNYGYTF
j_gene: TRBJ1-2
d_gene: TRBD1
v_gene: TRBV5-6

CDR3aa: CASTLGRDITYEQYF
j_gene: TRBJ2-7
d_gene: -
v_gene: TRBV6-2/TRBV6-3

CDR3aa: CASSPITSIFSYNEQFF
j_gene: TRBJ2-1
d_gene: -
v_gene: TRBV5-1

CDR3aa: CASSIELSGNEQFF
j_gene: TRBJ2-1
d_gene: -
v_gene: TRBV10-2

CDR3aa: CASSYSGGALSYNEQFF
j_gene: TRBJ2-1
d_gene: -
v_gene: TRBV6-5

CDR3aa: CSVGQGGYEQYF
j_gene: TRBJ2-7
d_gene: TRBD1
v_gene: TRBV29-1

CDR3aa: CSVEFTDTQYF
j_gene: TRBJ2-3
d_gene: -
v_gene: TRBV29-1

CDR3aa: CASSPAGLAGAETQYF
j_gene: TRBJ2-5
d_gene: TRBD2
v_gene: TRBV3-1

CDR3aa: CASSPRGGSGRNTQYF
j_gene: TRBJ2-3
d_gene: TRBD2
v_gene: TRBV7-2

CDR3aa: CASSSADEQYF
j_gene: TRBJ2-7
d_gene: -
v_gene: TRBV2

CDR3aa: CASSPTGRASPLHF
j_gene: TRBJ1-6
d_gene: TRBD1
v_gene: TRBV11-2

CDR3aa: CASSFGRGRPEAFF
j_gene: TRBJ1-1
d_gene: -
v_gene: TRBV12-3/TRBV12-4